This T cell receptor (beta chain) stems from a study of T cell repertoires in cytomegalovirus infection. On the study more broadly: Evidence of both CMV infection and a matching HLA type came from public TCR beta signatures.

TCRdb reprocessed the reads via MiXCR and lists one record per CDR3 protein. The sample includes about a million distinct CDR3 sequences, about 33% of them seen just once. This clonotype was counted at least ten times. Its antigen is as yet unknown. Overall study findings and caveats: Predominance within the ex vivo response was attributable to HLA-C-restricted CMV-specific TCR beta clonotypes. Summed frequency of public TCR beta families distinguished CMV carriers with the relevant HLA.

Per the germline V gene, CDR1 is MNHEY and CDR2 is SMNVEV (reference sequence). The CDR3 totals 14 residues. With 3 bases clipped from V and 4 bases from J, the junction kept 4 bases outside the gene matches. The V call is TRBV27, the J call TRBJ1-2, with 8 bases identical to TRBD1. The source is a human donor in good health (CMV status not recorded). Some clones in this sample may be carry-over from other donors' samples. The sequencing here drew on cultured CD8+ T cells from PBMCs, taken from culture after CMV antigen stimulation. The CDR3 nucleotides read TGTGCCAGCAGTTTGACAGGGGTGGGCTATGGCTACACCTTC. It translates to CASSLTGVGYGYTF.